In this sample, the clone carrying this T cell receptor beta chain turned up many times. The TCR beta CDR3 regions underwent amplification using RNA transcripts as the source. A set of HTBI primers served as the primers for a first-round RT-PCR of the TCR CDR3. TCRdb re-derived calls from the multiplex PCR reads in MiXCR, one entry per CDR3 protein. Of roughly 500,000 distinct CDR3 sequences in the sample, around 13% were seen once. Deletions cut 3 bases from V and 7 bases from J, with 12 bases between. Germline CDR1 LGHDT, CDR2 YNNKEL (reference sequence). The CDR3 has 13 residues. These data are taken from a study of T cells in Graves' hyperthyroidism and ophthalmopathy. Study background: Peripheral blood sampling occurred at initial diagnosis, before any treatment.

Diagnosis rested on symptoms, serum thyroxine and TRAb, thyroid ultrasound, and orbital computed tomography. The source is a woman in her twenties or thirties with Graves' hyperthyroidism that later progressed to Graves' ophthalmopathy. The genes are TRBV3-1 and TRBJ1-1; D gene unclear. The sample consisted of blood. CDR3 loop: CASSHWAASEAFF. The CDR3 region has the DNA TGTGCCAGCAGCCATTGGGCAGCCAGTGAAGCTTTCTTT.